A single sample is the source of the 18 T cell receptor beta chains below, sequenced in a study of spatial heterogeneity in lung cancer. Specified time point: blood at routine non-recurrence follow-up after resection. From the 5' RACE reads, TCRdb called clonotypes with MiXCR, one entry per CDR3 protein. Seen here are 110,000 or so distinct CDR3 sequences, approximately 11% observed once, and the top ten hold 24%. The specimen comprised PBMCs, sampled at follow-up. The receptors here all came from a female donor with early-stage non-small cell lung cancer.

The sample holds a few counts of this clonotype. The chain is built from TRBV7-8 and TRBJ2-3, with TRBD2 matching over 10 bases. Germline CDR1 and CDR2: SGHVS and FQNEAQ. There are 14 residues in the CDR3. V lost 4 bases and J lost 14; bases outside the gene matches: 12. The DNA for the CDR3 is TGTGCCAGCAGCTATTTACTAGCGGGATCGGTTTCGTATTTT. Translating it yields CASSYLLAGSVSYF.

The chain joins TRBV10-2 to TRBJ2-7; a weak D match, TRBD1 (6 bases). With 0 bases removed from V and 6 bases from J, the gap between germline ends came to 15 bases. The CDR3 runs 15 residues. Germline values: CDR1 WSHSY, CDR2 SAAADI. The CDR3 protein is CASSESGAGRFEQYF. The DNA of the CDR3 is TGCGCCAGCAGTGAGTCGGGGGCAGGCCGATTCGAGCAGTACTTC.

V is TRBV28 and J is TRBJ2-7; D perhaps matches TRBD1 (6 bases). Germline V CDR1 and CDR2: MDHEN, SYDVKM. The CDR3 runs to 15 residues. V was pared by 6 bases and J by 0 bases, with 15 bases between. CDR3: CASREIQTGSYEQYF. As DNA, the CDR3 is TGTGCCAGCAGAGAAATACAGACAGGCTCCTACGAGCAGTACTTC.

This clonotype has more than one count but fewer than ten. Here the CDR3 reads CASSPQYADTQYF. The CDR3 DNA is TGTGCCAGCAGCCCCCAATATGCGGATACGCAGTATTTT. This sequence joins TRBV3-1 and TRBJ2-3; D is unclear. CDR1 and CDR2 from the germline V gene are LGHDT and YNNKEL (reference sequence). Trimming shortened V by 4 bases and J by 6 bases, and 11 bases separated the two germline ends. The CDR3 has 13 amino acids.

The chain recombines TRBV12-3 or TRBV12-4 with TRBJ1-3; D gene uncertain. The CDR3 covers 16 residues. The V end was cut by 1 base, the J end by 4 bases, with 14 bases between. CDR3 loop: CASSLDARATGNTIYF. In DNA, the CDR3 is TGTGCCAGCAGTTTAGACGCGAGGGCAACAGGAAACACCATATATTTT.

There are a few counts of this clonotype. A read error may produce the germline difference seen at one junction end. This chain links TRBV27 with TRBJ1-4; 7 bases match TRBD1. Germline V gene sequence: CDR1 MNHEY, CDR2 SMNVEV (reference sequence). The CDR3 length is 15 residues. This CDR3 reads CASSLSAGGYEKLFF. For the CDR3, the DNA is TGTGCCAGCAGTTTATCGGCAGGGGGTTATGAGAAACTGTTTTTT.

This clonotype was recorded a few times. This chain's CDR3 is CASSPKTGPEAFF. In DNA form, the CDR3 reads TGTGCCAGCAGCCCGAAGACAGGGCCTGAAGCTTTCTTT. The rearrangement joins TRBV7-9 to TRBJ1-1; 7 bases match TRBD1. J lost 6 bases, V lost 5 bases, and 6 bases had no gene match. Germline CDR1 SEHNR, CDR2 FQNEAQ (reference sequence). This CDR3 comprises 13 residues.

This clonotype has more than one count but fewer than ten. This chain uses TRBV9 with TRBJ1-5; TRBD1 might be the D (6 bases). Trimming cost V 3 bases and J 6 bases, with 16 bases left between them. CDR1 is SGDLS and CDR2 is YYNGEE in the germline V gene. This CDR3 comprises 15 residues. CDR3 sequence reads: CASSAGVGQSQPQHF. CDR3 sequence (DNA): TGTGCCAGCAGCGCGGGAGTCGGACAGAGTCAGCCCCAGCATTTT.

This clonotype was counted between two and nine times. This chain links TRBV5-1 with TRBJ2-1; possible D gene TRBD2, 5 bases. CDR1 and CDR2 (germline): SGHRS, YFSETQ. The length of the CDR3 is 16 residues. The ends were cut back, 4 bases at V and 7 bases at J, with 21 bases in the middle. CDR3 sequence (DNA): TGCGCCAGCAGCCTCGGTCTTGACTACTCGCGGAATGAGCAGTTCTTC. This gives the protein CASSLGLDYSRNEQFF.

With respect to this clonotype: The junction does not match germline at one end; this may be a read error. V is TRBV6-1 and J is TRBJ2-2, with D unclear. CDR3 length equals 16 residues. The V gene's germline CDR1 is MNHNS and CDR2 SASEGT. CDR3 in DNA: TGTGCCAGCAGTACCCGAAATCCCCCCAACACTGGGGAGCTGTTTTTT. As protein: CASSTRNPPNTGELFF.

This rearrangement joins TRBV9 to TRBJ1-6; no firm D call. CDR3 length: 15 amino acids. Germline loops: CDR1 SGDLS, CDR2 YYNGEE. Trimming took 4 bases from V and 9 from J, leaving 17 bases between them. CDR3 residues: CASSPTVSLGSPLHF. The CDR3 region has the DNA TGTGCCAGCAGCCCAACAGTCTCGTTGGGTTCACCCCTCCACTTT.

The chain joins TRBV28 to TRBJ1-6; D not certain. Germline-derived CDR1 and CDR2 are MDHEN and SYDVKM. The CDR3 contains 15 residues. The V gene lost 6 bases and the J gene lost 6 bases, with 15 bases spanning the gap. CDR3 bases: TGTGCCAGCAGCTTAGGTTGGGCACGTAATTCACCCCTCCACTTT. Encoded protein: CASSLGWARNSPLHF.

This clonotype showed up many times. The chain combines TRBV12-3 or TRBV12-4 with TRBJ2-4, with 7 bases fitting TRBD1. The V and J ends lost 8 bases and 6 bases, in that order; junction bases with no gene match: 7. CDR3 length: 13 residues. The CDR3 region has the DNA TGTGCCAGCTTAAGGGGACAGACAAACATTCAGTACTTC. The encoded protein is CASLRGQTNIQYF.

The CDR3, as DNA: TGTGCCAGCAGTAGCACACTTCTCGATGGTGAGCAGTTCTTC. Translating gives CASSSTLLDGEQFF. The chain uses TRBV6-5 and TRBJ2-1; D gene uncertain. Looked up from germline, CDR1 is MNHEY and CDR2 is SVGAGI. The CDR3 spans 14 residues. V lost 5 bases and J lost 9, with 17 bases in between.

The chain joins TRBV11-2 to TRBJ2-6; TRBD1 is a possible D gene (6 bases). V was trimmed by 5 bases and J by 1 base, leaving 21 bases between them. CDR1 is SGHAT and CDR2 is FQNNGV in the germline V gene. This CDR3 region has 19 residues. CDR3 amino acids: CASSQSTGWSRSGANVLTF. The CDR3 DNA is TGTGCCAGCAGCCAGAGTACAGGGTGGTCTCGATCTGGGGCCAACGTCCTGACTTTC.

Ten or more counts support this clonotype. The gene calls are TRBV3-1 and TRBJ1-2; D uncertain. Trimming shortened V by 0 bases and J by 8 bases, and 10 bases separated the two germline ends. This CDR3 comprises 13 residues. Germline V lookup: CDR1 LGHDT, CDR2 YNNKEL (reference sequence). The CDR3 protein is CASSQETSRGYTF. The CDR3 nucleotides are TGTGCCAGCAGCCAAGAAACATCGAGGGGCTACACCTTC.

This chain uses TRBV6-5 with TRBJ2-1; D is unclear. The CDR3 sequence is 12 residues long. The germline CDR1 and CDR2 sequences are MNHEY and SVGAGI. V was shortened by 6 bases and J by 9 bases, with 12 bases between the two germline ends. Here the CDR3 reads CASSPVCIEQFF. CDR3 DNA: TGTGCCAGCAGCCCCGTTTGTATTGAGCAGTTCTTC.

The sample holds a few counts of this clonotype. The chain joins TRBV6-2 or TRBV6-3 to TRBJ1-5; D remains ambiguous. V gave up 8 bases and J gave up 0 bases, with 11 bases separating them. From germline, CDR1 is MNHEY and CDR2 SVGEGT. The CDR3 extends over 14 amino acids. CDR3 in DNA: TGTGCCAGCGGAAGGGTAACTAGCAATCAGCCCCAGCATTTT. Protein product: CASGRVTSNQPQHF.